This is a list of T cell receptor beta chains from one sample in a study of blood T cell repertoires in COVID-19. Method: immunoSEQ multiplex PCR; TCRdb's copy keeps in-frame clones and lacks some. The profile shows 110,000 to 150,000 clones, about 87% of them singletons. The sample consisted of peripheral blood. All receptors derive from a human donor in a cohort sampled during active COVID-19. Each CDR3 is given without its conserved first and last residue. Fields, in order: V gene, CDR3 protein.

TRBV30,AWSVMDSRYSPLH
TRBV6-6,ASSGEDRRTTEAF
TRBV7-3,ASSPGSGGEGYT
TRBV5-1,ASHLQGNTEAF
TRBV28,ASSSSSVETQY
TRBV2,ASGDTGQQNTEAF
TRBV7-8,ASSDRDYNEQF
TRBV9,ASSAGPGALSYEQY
TRBV21-1,ASSKKEVWQGASDQPQH
TRBV3-1/TRBV3-2,ASSFRGEQF
TRBV11-3,ASSPGGGGNVLT
TRBV12-3/TRBV12-4,ASSLNRNQPQH
TRBV12-1,ASSFHASGGQSPLGGGREQF
TRBV15,ATSSWDRSYNEQF
TRBV2,ASIGTAIGQETQY
TRBV6-5,ASQGASQWVQY
TRBV6-5,ASSSNRVREKLF
TRBV6-1,ASSGTSGVRDTDTQY
TRBV10-3,AISERGTRSDTQY
TRBV27,ASSFGVWAHNSPLH
TRBV19,ASRTSGQGYEQF
TRBV3-1/TRBV3-2,ASSPGTAFYGYT
TRBV11-3,ASSRGLAGAGELF
TRBV19,ASSFRQGSGATNEKLF
TRBV21-1,ASSACKGFNQPQH
TRBV6-1,ASSEIGGQPQH
TRBV25-1,ASSASGLSYEQY